One sample yielded the 10 T cell receptor beta chains listed below, sequenced in a study of identical twins. TCRdb analysed the 5' RACE reads with MiXCR anew, one entry per CDR3 protein. The table includes hundreds of thousands of distinct CDR3 sequences, around an eighth detected once. The same sample was also used in a study of yellow fever vaccine responses in identical twins.

Sequenced material: PBMCs. Receptors were obtained from a woman younger than 35 in good health.

The rearrangement links TRBV10-3 to TRBJ2-1; 13 bases line up with TRBD2. Trimming cost V 5 bases and J 8 bases; bases outside gene matches: 3. Germline V gene lookup returns CDR1 ENHRY and CDR2 SYGVKD. This CDR3 comprises 14 residues. CDR3 loop: CAISPGTSGDEQFF. CDR3 bases: TGTGCCATCAGTCCTGGGACTAGCGGGGATGAGCAGTTCTTC.

This clonotype was counted between two and nine times. The V call is TRBV20-1, the J call TRBJ1-6, with D perhaps matching TRBD1 (6 bases). The CDR3 covers 18 residues. Germline V gives CDR1 DFQATT, CDR2 SNEGSKA (reference sequence). Trimming stripped 0 bases from V and 1 base from J, with 16 bases between. In nucleotides, the CDR3 is TGCAGTGCTAGAGATAGTACAGGGAGGACGTCCTATAATTCACCCCTCCACTTT. The encoded protein is CSARDSTGRTSYNSPLHF.

A word on this clonotype: One end of the junction does not line up with germline, which may come from a read error. The chain combines TRBV5-1 with TRBJ2-5, with TRBD1 as a possible D gene (6 bases). Germline V gene lookup returns CDR1 SGHRS and CDR2 YFSETQ. This CDR3 has 12 residues. The CDR3 loop is CASSRTEETEYF. CDR3 DNA: TGCGCCAGCAGCCGGACAGAAGAGACCGAGTACTTC.

This clonotype has more than one count but fewer than ten. This sequence joins TRBV12-3 or TRBV12-4 and TRBJ2-3; D might be TRBD2 (5 bases). This CDR3 has 15 residues. The germline V and J ends were trimmed by 10 bases and 0 bases, with 17 bases remaining between them. CDR3 sequence (DNA): TGTGCCACCAAAAAGCCCAGCGGTAGCACAGATACGCAGTATTTT. Protein sequence: CATKKPSGSTDTQYF.

The genes are TRBV4-1 and TRBJ2-3; D unresolved. The V gene's germline CDR1 is MGHRA and CDR2 YSYEKL. This CDR3 is 14 amino acids long. Trimming removed 0 bases from V and 5 bases from J, with 9 bases in between. CDR3 DNA: TGCGCCAGCAGCCAAGAAGGTCACCTAGATACGCAGTATTTT. Its protein product is CASSQEGHLDTQYF.

J is TRBJ2-3 and V is TRBV7-9; D may be TRBD2 (6 bases). Trimming left V 2 bases short and J 1 base short, with 16 bases between. This CDR3 has 17 amino acids. The germline CDR1 and CDR2 sequences are SEHNR and FQNEAQ (reference sequence). CDR3 region: CASSLLDGGMGTDTQYF. The CDR3 nucleotides read TGTGCCAGCAGCTTACTAGATGGGGGGATGGGCACAGATACGCAGTATTTT.

The chain has TRBV5-1 and TRBJ2-1, with 12 bases aligning to TRBD2. The CDR3 runs to 16 residues. V lost 4 bases, J lost 4 bases, and 6 bases stayed unmatched. Germline-derived CDR1 and CDR2 are SGHRS and YFSETQ. For the CDR3, the DNA is TGCGCCAGCAGCACACTAGCGGGAGGTTCATACAATGAGCAGTTCTTC. Translated: CASSTLAGGSYNEQFF.

This chain's CDR3 is CAISPGQGTLNEQFF. The CDR3 nucleotides are TGTGCCATCAGCCCGGGACAGGGTACCTTAAATGAGCAGTTCTTC. This chain connects TRBV10-3 to TRBJ2-1; 9 bases line up with TRBD1. The CDR3 is 15 residues long. The germline CDR1 and CDR2 sequences are ENHRY and SYGVKD. V was pared by 6 bases and J by 7 bases, with 10 bases of the junction left unmatched.

In this sample, this clonotype turned up a few times. This chain connects TRBV15 to TRBJ2-7, with TRBD1 matching 12 bases. The CDR3 covers 15 residues. Trimming cost V 5 bases and J 6 bases; bases outside gene matches: 8. Germline CDR1 reads LNHNV; CDR2 reads YYDKDF (reference sequence). CDR3 nucleotides: TGTGCCACCAGCGAGCACCGGGACAGGGGGCTCGAGCAGTACTTC. Amino acids: CATSEHRDRGLEQYF.

This clonotype was seen a handful of times. The J gene is TRBJ2-1, the V gene TRBV20-1, with 8 bases matching TRBD2. Germline CDR1 is DFQATT and CDR2 is SNEGSKA (reference sequence). The CDR3 has 13 residues. Losses at the gene ends were 6 bases for V and 9 bases for J; bases not matched to a gene: 10. The CDR3 is CSALAGTQVEQFF. As DNA, the CDR3 is TGCAGTGCCTTAGCGGGGACGCAGGTTGAGCAGTTCTTC.